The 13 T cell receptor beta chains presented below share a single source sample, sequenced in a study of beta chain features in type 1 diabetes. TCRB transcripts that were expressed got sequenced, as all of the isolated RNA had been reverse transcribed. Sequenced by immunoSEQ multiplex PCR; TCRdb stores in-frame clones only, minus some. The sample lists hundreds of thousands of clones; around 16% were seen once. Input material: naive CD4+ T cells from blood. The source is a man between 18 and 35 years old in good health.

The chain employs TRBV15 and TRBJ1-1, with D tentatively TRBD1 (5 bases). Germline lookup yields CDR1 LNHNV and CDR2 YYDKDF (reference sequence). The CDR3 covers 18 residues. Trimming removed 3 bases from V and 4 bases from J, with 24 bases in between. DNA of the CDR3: TGTGCCACCAGCAGGGGGGGAGGGAATGGATGGGTGGGCACTGAAGCTTTCTTT. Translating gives CATSRGGGNGWVGTEAFF.

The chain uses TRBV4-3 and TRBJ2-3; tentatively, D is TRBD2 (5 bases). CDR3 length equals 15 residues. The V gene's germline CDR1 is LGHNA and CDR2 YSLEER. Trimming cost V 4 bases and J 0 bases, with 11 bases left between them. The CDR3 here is CASSPTGKSTDTQYF. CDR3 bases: TGCGCCAGCAGCCCGACGGGGAAAAGCACAGATACGCAGTATTTT.

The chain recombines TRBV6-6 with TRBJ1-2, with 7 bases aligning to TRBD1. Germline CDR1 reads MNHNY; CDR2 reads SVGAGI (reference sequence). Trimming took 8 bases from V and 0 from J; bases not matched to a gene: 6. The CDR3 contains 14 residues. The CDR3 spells CASRSTGTNYGYTF. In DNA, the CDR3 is TGTGCCAGCCGCTCGACAGGGACTAACTATGGCTACACCTTC.

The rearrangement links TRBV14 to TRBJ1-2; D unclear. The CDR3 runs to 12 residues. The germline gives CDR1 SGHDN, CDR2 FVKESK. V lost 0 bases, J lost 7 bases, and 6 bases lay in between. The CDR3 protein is CASSQDYAGYTF. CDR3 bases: TGTGCCAGCAGCCAAGATTACGCTGGCTACACCTTC.

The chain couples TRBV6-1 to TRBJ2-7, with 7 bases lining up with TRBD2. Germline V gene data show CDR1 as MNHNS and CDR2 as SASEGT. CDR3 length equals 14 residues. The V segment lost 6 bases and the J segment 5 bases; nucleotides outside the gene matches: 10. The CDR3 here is CASRARSGVDEQYF. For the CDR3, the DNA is TGTGCCAGCAGAGCACGAAGCGGGGTGGACGAGCAGTACTTC.

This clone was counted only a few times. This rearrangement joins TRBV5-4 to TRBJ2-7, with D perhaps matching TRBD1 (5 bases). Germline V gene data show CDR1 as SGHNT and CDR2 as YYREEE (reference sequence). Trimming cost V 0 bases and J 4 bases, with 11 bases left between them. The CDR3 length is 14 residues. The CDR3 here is CASSLEGAVYEQYF. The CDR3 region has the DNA TGTGCCAGCAGCTTGGAAGGGGCAGTATACGAGCAGTACTTC.

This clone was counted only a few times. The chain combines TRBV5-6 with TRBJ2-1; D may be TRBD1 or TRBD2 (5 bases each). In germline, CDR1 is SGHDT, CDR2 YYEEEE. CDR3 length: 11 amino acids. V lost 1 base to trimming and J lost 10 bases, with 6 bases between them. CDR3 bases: TGTGCCAGCAGCTTGTGGGGGGAGCAGTTCTTC. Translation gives CASSLWGEQFF.

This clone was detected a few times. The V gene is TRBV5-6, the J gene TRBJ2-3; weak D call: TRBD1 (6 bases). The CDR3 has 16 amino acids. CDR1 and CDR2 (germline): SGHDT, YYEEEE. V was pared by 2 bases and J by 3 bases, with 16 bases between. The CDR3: CASSLKVGGQTDTQYF. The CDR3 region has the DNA TGTGCCAGCAGCTTAAAAGTTGGGGGCCAAACAGATACGCAGTATTTT.

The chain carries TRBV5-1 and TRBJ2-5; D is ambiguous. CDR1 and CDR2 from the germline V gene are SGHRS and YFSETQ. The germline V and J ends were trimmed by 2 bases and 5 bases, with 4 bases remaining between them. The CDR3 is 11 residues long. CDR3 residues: CASSFKETQYF. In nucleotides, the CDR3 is TGCGCCAGCAGCTTCAAGGAGACCCAGTACTTC.

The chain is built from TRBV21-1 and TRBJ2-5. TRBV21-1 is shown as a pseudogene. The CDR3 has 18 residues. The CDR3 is CASSKVERTILKRETQYF. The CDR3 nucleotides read TGTGCCAGCAGCAAAGTTGAGCGGACAATATTGAAGCGAGAGACCCAGTACTTC.

Written as DNA, the CDR3 is TGCGCCAGCAGCTTAACCGCCGGGACGAACACTGAAGCTTTCTTT. Its translation: CASSLTAGTNTEAFF. This chain links TRBV5-1 with TRBJ1-1, with a tentative D call TRBD1 (5 bases). This CDR3 has 15 residues. Germline V gene data show CDR1 as SGHRS and CDR2 as YFSETQ. V dropped 2 bases and J dropped 1 base, with 12 bases sitting between them.

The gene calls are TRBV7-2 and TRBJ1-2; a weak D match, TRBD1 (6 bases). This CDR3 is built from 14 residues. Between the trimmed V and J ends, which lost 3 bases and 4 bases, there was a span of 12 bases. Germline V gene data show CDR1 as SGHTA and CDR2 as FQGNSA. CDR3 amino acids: CASSLDSLIYGYTF. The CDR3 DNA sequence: TGTGCCAGCAGCTTGGACAGTCTTATCTATGGCTACACCTTC.

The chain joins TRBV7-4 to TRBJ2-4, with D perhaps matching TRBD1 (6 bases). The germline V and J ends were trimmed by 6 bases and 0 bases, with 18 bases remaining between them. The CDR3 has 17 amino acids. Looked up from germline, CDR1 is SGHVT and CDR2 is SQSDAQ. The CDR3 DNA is TGTGCCAGCAGTATCCTGACAGGATTTCTAGCCAAAAACATTCAGTACTTC. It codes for CASSILTGFLAKNIQYF.